This TCR beta chain is drawn from a study of T cell responses to AZD1222 COVID-19 vaccine. The table came from immunoSEQ multiplex PCR; TCRdb's copy has only in-frame clones and leaves some out. This table has 130,000 to 150,000 clones, 91% appearing once. The V end was cut by 2 bases, the J end by 2 bases, with 11 bases between. This CDR3 region has 15 residues. The germline V gene encodes CDR1 SGHNT and CDR2 YENEEA. The TCR was taken from an adult who received the AZD1222 COVID-19 vaccine. The starting material was peripheral blood, obtained 28 days after the second AZD1222 dose. The chain combines TRBV11-3 with TRBJ2-3, with D perhaps TRBD1 (5 bases). CDR3 coding DNA: TGTGCCAGCAGCTTATTCGCCAGGGTCACAGATACGCAGTATTTT. Translating it yields CASSLFARVTDTQYF.